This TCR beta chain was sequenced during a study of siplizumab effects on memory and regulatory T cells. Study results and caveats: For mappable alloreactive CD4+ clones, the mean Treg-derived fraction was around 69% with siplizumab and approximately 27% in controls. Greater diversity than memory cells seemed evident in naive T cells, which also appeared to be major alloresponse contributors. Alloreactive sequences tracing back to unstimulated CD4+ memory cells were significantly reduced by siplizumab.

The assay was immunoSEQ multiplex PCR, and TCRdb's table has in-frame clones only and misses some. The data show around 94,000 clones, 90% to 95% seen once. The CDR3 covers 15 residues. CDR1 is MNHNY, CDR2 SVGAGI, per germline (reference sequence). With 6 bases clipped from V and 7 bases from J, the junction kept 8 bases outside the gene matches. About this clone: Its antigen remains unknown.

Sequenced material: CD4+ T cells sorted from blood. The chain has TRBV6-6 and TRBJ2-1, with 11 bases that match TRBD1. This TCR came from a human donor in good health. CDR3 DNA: TGTGCCAGCAGATTCCGGGACAGGGGGTCTAATGAGCAGTTCTTC. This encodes CASRFRDRGSNEQFF.